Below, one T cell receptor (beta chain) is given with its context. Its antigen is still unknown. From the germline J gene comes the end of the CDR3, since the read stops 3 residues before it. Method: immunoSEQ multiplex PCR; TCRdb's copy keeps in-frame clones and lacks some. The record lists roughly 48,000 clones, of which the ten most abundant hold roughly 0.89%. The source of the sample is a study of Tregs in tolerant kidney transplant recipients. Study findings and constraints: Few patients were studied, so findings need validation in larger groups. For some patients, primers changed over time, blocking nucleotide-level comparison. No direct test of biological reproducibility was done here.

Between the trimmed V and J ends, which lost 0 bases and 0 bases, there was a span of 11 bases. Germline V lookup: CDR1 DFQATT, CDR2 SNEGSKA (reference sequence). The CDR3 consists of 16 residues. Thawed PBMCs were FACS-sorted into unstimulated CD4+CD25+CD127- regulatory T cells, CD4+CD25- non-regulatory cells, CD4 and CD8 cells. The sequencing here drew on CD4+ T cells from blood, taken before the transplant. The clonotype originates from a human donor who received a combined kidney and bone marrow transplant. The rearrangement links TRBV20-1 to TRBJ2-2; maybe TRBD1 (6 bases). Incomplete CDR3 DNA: TGCAGTGCTAGAGAGGACAGATACACGAACACCGGGGAG. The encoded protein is CSAREDRYTNTGE. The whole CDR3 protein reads CSAREDRYTNTGELFF.